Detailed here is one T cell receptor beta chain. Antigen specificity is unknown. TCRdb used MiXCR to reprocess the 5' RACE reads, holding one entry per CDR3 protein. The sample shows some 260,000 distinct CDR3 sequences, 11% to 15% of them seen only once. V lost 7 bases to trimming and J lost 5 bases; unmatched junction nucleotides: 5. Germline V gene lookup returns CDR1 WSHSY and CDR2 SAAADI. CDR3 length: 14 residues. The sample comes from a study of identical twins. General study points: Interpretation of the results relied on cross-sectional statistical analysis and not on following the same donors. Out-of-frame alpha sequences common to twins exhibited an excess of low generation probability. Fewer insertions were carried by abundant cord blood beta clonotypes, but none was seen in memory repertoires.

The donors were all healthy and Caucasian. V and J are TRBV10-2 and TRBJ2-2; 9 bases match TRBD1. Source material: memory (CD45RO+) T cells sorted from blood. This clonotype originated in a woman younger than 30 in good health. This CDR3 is CASISGQGTGELFF. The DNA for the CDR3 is TGCGCCAGCATCAGCGGACAGGGGACCGGGGAGCTGTTTTTT.